Listed below are T cell receptor beta chains from one sample, sequenced in a study of blood T cell repertoires in COVID-19. Method: immunoSEQ multiplex PCR; TCRdb's copy keeps in-frame clones and lacks some. Of 250,000 or so clones listed, around 87% are singletons. What was sequenced was peripheral blood. Receptors originate from a woman in her 70s with active or convalescent COVID-19. The CDR3 runs from the conserved cysteine through the conserved F or W.

J | V | CDR3
TRBJ1-4 | TRBV18 | CASSPLQTTNEKLFF
TRBJ1-1 | TRBV25-1 | CASSLRQGAPNEAFF
TRBJ1-1 | TRBV6-2/TRBV6-3 | CASSYPPDRGLTEAFF
TRBJ2-1 | TRBV5-1 | CASSLEVREDEQFF
TRBJ2-7 | TRBV3-1/TRBV3-2 | CASSQRALGEQYF
TRBJ2-1 | TRBV11-3 | CASSSPLPGQGMYSEQFF
TRBJ2-3 | TRBV24-1 | CATSDPSGATHGDTQYF
TRBJ1-1 | TRBV5-1 | CASSLDRGMSEAFF
TRBJ2-1 | TRBV24-1 | CATSDPGTDSYNEQFF
TRBJ1-1 | TRBV9 | CASSEQGWGTEAFF
TRBJ2-1 | TRBV10-2 | CASIDGGGYNEQFF
TRBJ1-5 | TRBV7-2 | CASSLKVQGPQPQHF
TRBJ1-1 | TRBV6-1 | CASSEGIGVARAFF
TRBJ1-1 | TRBV3-1/TRBV3-2 | CASSQGISVNTEAFF
TRBJ2-7 | TRBV3-1/TRBV3-2 | CASSFRQGNEQYF
TRBJ2-5 | TRBV5-1 | CASTLSGGETQYF
TRBJ2-6 | TRBV4-3 | CASSHTQGAAGANVLTF
TRBJ1-1 | TRBV6-5 | CASSYAQGARNTEAFF
TRBJ1-2 | TRBV19 | CASTRSQGTWSSYGYTF
TRBJ1-1 | TRBV5-4 | CASSLVGGIMNTEAFF
TRBJ2-1 | TRBV2 | CAGRTAGTSYNEQFF
TRBJ1-4 | TRBV6-6 | CASSYQWEKLFF
TRBJ1-1 | TRBV6-6 | CASSSTENTEAFF
TRBJ1-2 | TRBV4-3 | CASSRGVNYGYTF
TRBJ2-7 | TRBV12-3/TRBV12-4 | CASGTSAVYEQYF
TRBJ1-2 | TRBV2 | CASRGEGIYGYTF
TRBJ1-3 | TRBV19 | CASSILLGGSGNTIYF
TRBJ2-1 | TRBV11-3 | CASSLEGSSGGSRNEQFF
TRBJ1-1 | TRBV7-2 | CASSESGLMNTEAFF
TRBJ1-1 | TRBV7-8 | CASSHKGTEAFF
TRBJ1-1 | TRBV7-6 | CASSSGGTEAFF
TRBJ1-1 | TRBV15 | CATSRRGEGTEAFF
TRBJ1-5 | TRBV7-9 | CASSPPGTGIQPQHF
TRBJ1-2 | TRBV5-6 | CASSGAGPGTNYGYTF
TRBJ1-1 | TRBV6-5 | CASNKYRGGTEAFF
TRBJ2-1 | TRBV7-9 | CASTSDRGKNNEQFF
TRBJ2-4 | TRBV6-2/TRBV6-3 | CASSWDRVAKNIQYF
TRBJ2-3 | TRBV24-1 | CATSETFGAGTDTQYF
TRBJ1-5 | TRBV6-6 | CAIGGTDNQPQHF
TRBJ2-3 | TRBV6-2/TRBV6-3 | CASSLAPGLAGLTDTQYF
TRBJ1-6 | TRBV7-9 | CASIRQTLSSYNSPLHF
TRBJ2-5 | TRBV4-1 | CASSRYQGPVETQYF
TRBJ1-2 | TRBV7-2 | CASSVQGADYGYTF
TRBJ2-1 | TRBV7-9 | CASSLNRDRVNEQFF
TRBJ2-5 | TRBV10-2 | CASRVAGEETQYF
TRBJ1-2 | TRBV24-1 | CATSVGQGFNGYTF
TRBJ1-3 | TRBV3-1/TRBV3-2 | CASRPGQGNTIYF
TRBJ1-2 | TRBV4-2 | CASSSRTGDYGYTF
TRBJ2-3 | TRBV5-6 | CASSLEVSVSFTDTQYF
TRBJ1-2 | TRBV7-2 | CASSLAGSGYTF
TRBJ2-6 | TRBV4-2 | CASSLTGTGSSGANVLTF
TRBJ1-1 | TRBV7-6 | CASSSQGQLNTEAFF
TRBJ2-7 | TRBV5-6 | CASSLQGASSYEQYF
TRBJ1-4 | TRBV24-1 | CATSNTPQEKLFF
TRBJ2-3 | TRBV6-2/TRBV6-3 | CASSYGRRGTDTQYF
TRBJ2-1 | TRBV14 | CASSQALGRGVSEEQFF
TRBJ1-2 | TRBV7-2 | CASSLEQGRGYGYTF